The rows below give T cell receptor beta chains drawn from one sample of a study of cytomegalovirus exposure and HLA in healthy donors. Data came from immunoSEQ multiplex PCR; TCRdb stores just in-frame clones and leaves some out. Of 85,000 to 100,000 clones in the sample, approximately 63% are singletons; the top ten hold under 8%. Sample: PBMCs. These receptors originate from a woman in her 30s in good health and CMV-seronegative. Each CDR3 is given with its conserved first and last residue. D genes are given only for firm matches. The size of a clone is reported for some rows only, either as once, few or many, or as a class for expanded clones.

clone size,V gene,J gene,D gene,CDR3 DNA,CDR3 protein
few,TRBV6-1,TRBJ1-1,-,TGTGCCAGCGCCAGGGTTTCGGACACTGAAGCTTTCTTT,CASARVSDTEAFF
-,TRBV5-1,TRBJ2-1,TRBD1,TGCGCCAGCAGCGTAACAGGGGGCTCCTACAATGAGCAGTTCTTC,CASSVTGGSYNEQFF
-,TRBV27,TRBJ2-3,TRBD2,TGTGCCAGCAGTCCCTCCCTTAGCGGGACGAGCACAGATACGCAGTATTTT,CASSPSLSGTSTDTQYF
few,TRBV6-5,TRBJ1-1,TRBD1,TGTGCCAGCCGGACAGGGCTTAACACTGAAGCTTTCTTT,CASRTGLNTEAFF
-,TRBV29-1,TRBJ1-3,TRBD1,TGCAGCGTTGCACCGGGACAGGGAAGGACCATATATTTT,CSVAPGQGRTIYF
-,TRBV6-5,TRBJ1-6,-,TGTGCCAGCAGTTTGGACGTAGGGGCCAATTCACCCCTCCACTTT,CASSLDVGANSPLHF
-,TRBV2,TRBJ1-1,-,TGTGCCAGCCGGGGGGGAGGTATGGACACTGAAGCTTTCTTT,CASRGGGMDTEAFF
-,TRBV6-1,TRBJ2-7,-,TGTGCCAGCAGTGACCGGGGGATTCTTACCTTTTCGTACTTC,CASSDRGILTFSYF
-,TRBV6-5,TRBJ1-1,-,TGTGCCGCACGCCAGGGGAACACTGAAGCTTTCTTT,CAARQGNTEAFF
-,TRBV7-9,TRBJ2-7,TRBD1,TGTGCCAGCAGCTGGGACAGGGGAAACGAGCAGTACTTC,CASSWDRGNEQYF
-,TRBV19,TRBJ1-5,TRBD1,TGTGCCAGTAGTATCGGACAGGGATGGCCCCAGCATTTT,CASSIGQGWPQHF